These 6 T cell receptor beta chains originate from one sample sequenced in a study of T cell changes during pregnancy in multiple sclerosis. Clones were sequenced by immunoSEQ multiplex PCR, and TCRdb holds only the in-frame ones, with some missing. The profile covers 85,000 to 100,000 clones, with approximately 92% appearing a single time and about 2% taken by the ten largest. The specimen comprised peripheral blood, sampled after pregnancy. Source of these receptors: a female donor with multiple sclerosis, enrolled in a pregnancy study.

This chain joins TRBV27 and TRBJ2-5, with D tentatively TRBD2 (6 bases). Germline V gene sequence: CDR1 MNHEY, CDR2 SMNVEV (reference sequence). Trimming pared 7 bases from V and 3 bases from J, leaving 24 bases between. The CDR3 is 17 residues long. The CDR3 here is CASTVGDRGIGEETQYF. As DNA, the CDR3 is TGTGCCAGCACCGTAGGGGATCGGGGGATCGGAGAAGAGACCCAGTACTTC.

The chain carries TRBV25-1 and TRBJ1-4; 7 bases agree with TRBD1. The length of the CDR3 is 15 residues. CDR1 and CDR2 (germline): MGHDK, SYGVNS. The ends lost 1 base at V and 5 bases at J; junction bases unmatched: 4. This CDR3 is CASSEWVGGNEKLFF. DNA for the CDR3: TGTGCCAGCAGTGAATGGGTAGGGGGCAATGAAAAACTGTTTTTT.

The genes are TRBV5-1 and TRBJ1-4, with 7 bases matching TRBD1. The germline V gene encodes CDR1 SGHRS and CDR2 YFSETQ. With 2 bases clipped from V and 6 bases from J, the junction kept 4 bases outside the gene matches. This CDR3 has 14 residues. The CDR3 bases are TGCGCCAGCAGCTTAGGGGGCGCTGATGAAAAACTGTTTTTT. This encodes CASSLGGADEKLFF.

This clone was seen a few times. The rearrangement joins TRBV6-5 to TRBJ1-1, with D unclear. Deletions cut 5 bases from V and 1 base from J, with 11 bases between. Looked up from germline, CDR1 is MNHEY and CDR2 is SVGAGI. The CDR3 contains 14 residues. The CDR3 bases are TGTGCCAGCAGTGCGGGCCTTACGAACACTGAAGCTTTCTTT. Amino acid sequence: CASSAGLTNTEAFF.

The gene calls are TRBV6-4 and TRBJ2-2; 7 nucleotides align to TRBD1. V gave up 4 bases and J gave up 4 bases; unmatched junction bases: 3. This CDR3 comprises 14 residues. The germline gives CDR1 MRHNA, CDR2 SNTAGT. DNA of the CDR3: TGTGCCAGCAGTGCTGCAGGGGGCACCGGGGAGCTGTTTTTT. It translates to CASSAAGGTGELFF.

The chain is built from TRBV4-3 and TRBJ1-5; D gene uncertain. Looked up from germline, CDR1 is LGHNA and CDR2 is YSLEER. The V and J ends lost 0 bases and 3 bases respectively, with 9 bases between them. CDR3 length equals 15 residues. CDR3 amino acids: CASSQERFTNQPQHF. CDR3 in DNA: TGCGCCAGCAGCCAAGAGCGTTTCACCAATCAGCCCCAGCATTTT.